In this sample, the clone carrying this T cell receptor (beta chain) turned up a few times. Its antigen is unidentified. The data derive from a study of T-cell reconstitution after alpha-beta-depleted transplantation in children. V dropped 5 bases and J dropped 0; count of bases not matched to a gene: 10. Germline V gene lookup returns CDR1 SEHNR and CDR2 FQNEAQ (reference sequence). The CDR3 extends over 17 amino acids. The study's findings and limits: For some patients, TCRbeta diversity was high at day 60 because of recipient T cells and thymic progenitors that survived. Newly produced T cells mostly accounted for T-cell counts and diversity one year post-transplant.

Unique molecular identifiers featured in how the TCRbeta library was prepared. TCRdb processed the PCR reads anew with MiXCR; each CDR3 protein has one entry. The sample records 200,000 to 250,000 distinct CDR3 sequences, under 8.5% being singletons. The chain employs TRBV7-9 and TRBJ1-3, with 7 bases fitting TRBD1. This TCR was recovered from a male patient between 2 and 10 years old who had a stem cell transplant for acute myeloid leukemia, so the T cells may come from the graft donor. The specimen comprised PBMCs, mostly from graft donor cells, sampled 360 days after TCRalphabeta/CD19-depleted stem cell transplant. DNA of the CDR3: TGTGCCAGCAGCGGAGGGGGCGACGTCTTCTCTGGAAACACCATATATTTT. It is translated as CASSGGGDVFSGNTIYF.